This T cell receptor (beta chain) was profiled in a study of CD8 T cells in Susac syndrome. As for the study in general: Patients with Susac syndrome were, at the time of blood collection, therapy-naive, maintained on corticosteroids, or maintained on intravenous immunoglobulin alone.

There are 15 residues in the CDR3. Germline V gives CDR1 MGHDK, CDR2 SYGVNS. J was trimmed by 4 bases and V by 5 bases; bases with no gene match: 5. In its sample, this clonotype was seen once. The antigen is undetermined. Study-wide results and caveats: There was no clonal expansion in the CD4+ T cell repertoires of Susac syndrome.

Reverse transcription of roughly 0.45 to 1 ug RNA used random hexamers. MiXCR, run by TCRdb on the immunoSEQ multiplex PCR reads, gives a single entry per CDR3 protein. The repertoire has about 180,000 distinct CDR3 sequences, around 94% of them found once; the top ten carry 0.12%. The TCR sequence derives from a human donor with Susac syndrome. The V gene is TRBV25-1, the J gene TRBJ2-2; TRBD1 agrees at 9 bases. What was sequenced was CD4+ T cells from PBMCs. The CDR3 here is CASSPQGAVTGELFF. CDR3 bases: TGTGCCAGCAGTCCACAGGGGGCTGTCACCGGGGAGCTGTTTTTT.